This T cell receptor beta chain was identified during a study of blood T cell repertoires in COVID-19. Study in general: There were acute and convalescent COVID-19 samples, and they came from the United States, Italy and Spain.

CDR3 length: 16 amino acids. Produced via immunoSEQ multiplex PCR; TCRdb's table is partial and in-frame only. The sample yields about 130,000 clones, about four fifths seen once. The chain joins TRBV1 to TRBJ2-1; the table's D gene call, TRBD2, was not cross checked with the DNA. TRBV1 is described as a pseudogene. This clonotype originated in a woman in her 30s who had recovered from COVID-19. The source material was peripheral blood. CDR3 bases: TGCACCAGCAGCCAAGATAAAGGACTAACCTACAATGAGCAGTTCTTC. Its translation: CTSSQDKGLTYNEQFF.